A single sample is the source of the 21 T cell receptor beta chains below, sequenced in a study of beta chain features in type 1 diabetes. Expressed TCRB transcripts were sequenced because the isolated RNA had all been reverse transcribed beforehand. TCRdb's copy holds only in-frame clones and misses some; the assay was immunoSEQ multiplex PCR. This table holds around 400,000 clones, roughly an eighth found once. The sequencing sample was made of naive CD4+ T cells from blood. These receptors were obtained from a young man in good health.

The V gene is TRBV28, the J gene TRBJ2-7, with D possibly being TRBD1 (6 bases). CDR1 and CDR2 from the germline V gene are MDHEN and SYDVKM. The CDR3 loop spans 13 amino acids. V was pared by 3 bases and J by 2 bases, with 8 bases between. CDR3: CASSLDRAYEQYF. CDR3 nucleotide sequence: TGTGCCAGCAGTTTGGACAGAGCCTACGAGCAGTACTTC.

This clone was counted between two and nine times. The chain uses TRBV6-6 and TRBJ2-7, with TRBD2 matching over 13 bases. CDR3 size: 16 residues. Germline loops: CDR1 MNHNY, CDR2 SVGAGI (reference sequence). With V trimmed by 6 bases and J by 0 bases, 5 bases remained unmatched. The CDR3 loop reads CASSLGLAGSSYEQYF. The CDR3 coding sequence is TGTGCCAGCAGCCTGGGACTAGCGGGGAGCTCCTACGAGCAGTACTTC.

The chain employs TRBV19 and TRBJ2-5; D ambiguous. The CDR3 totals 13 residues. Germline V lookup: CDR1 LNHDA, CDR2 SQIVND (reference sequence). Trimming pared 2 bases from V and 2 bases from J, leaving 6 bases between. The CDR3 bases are TGTGCCAGTAGTATAAATCAACAAGAGACCCAGTACTTC. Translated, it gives CASSINQQETQYF.

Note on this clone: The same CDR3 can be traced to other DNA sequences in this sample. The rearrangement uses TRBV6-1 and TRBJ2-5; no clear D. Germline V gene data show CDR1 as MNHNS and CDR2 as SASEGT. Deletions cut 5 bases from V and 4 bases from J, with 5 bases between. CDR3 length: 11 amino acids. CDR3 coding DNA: TGTGCCAGCAGTTACAGAGAGACCCAGTACTTC. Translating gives CASSYRETQYF.

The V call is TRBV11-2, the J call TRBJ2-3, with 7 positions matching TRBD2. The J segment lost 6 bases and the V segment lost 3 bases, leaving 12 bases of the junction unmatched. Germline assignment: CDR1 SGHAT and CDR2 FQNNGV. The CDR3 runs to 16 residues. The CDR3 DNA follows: TGTGCCAGCAGCTTCTCACTAGCGAGGGGCTTTGATACGCAGTATTTT. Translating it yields CASSFSLARGFDTQYF. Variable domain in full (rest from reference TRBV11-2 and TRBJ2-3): EAGVAQSPRYKIIEKRQSVAFWCNPISGHATLYWYQQILGQGPKLLIQFQNNGVVDDSQLPKDRFSAERLKGVDSTLKIQPAKLEDSAVYLCASSFSLARGFDTQYFGPGTRLTVL.

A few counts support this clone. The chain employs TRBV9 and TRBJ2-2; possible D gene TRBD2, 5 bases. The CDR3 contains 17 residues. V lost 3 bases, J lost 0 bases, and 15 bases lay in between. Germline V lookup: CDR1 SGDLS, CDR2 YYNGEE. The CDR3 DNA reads TGTGCCAGCAGCGCGGAACGGGGAACCACGAACACCGGGGAGCTGTTTTTT. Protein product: CASSAERGTTNTGELFF.

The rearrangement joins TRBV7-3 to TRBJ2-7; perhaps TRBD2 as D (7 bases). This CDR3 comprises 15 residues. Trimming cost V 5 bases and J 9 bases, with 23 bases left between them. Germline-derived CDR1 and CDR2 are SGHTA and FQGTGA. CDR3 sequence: CASSRDGGPGPTQYF. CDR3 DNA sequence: TGTGCCAGCAGCCGGGACGGGGGGCCAGGCCCCACGCAGTACTTC.

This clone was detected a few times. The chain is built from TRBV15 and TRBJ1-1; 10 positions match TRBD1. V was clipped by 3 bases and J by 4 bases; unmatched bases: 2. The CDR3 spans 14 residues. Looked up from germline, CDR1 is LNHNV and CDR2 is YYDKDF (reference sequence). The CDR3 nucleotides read TGTGCCACCAGCAGTCGGACAGGGGGCACTGAAGCTTTCTTT. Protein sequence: CATSSRTGGTEAFF.

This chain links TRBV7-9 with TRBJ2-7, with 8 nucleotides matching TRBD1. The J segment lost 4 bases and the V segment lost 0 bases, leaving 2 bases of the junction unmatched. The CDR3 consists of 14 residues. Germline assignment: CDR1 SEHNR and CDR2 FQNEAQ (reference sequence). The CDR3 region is CASSLAHRGYEQYF. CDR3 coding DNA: TGTGCCAGCAGCTTAGCCCACAGGGGGTACGAGCAGTACTTC. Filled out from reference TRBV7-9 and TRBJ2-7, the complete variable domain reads DTGVSQNPRHKITKRGQNVTFRCDPISEHNRLYWYRQTLGQGPEFLTYFQNEAQLEKSRLLSDRFSAERPKGSFSTLEIQRTEQGDSAMYLCASSLAHRGYEQYFGPGTRLTVT.

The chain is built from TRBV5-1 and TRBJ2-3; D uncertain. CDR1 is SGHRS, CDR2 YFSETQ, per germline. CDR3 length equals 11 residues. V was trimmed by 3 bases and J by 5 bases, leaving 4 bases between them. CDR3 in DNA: TGCGCCAGCAGCTCTAGAGATACGCAGTATTTT. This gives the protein CASSSRDTQYF.

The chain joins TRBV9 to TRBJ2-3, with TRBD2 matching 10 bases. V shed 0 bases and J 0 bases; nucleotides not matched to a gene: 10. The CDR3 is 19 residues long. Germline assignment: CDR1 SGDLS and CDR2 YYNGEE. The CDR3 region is CASSVGLAGVKTSTDTQYF. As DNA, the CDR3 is TGTGCCAGCAGCGTAGGCCTAGCGGGGGTAAAAACTAGCACAGATACGCAGTATTTT.

The CDR3 DNA reads as TGTGCCAGCAGCCCTGGACAGGCCCCAGATACGCAGTATTTT. This translates into CASSPGQAPDTQYF. V usage is TRBV7-3 and J usage is TRBJ2-3; 7 bases align to TRBD1. Germline CDR1 reads SGHTA; CDR2 reads FQGTGA. Trimming cost V 5 bases and J 4 bases; bases outside gene matches: 6. CDR3 length equals 14 residues.

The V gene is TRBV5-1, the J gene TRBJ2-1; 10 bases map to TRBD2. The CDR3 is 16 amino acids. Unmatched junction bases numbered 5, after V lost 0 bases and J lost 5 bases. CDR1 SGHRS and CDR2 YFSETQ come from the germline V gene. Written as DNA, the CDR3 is TGCGCCAGCAGCTTGGCTAGCGGGAGTACCCACAATGAGCAGTTCTTC. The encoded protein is CASSLASGSTHNEQFF.

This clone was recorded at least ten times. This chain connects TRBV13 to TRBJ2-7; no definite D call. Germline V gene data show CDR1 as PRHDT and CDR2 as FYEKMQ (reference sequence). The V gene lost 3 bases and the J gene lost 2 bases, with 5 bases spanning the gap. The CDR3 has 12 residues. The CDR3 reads CASSFGTYEQYF. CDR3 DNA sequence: TGTGCCAGCAGCTTTGGCACCTACGAGCAGTACTTC.

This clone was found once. The CDR3 DNA sequence: TGTGCCAGCAGCGCTAGGGGCAGGTCGAATTCACCCCTCCACTTT. This sequence encodes CASSARGRSNSPLHF. The V and J genes are TRBV7-9 and TRBJ1-6; perhaps TRBD1 as D (5 bases). Trimming took off 5 bases at V and 7 bases at J, with 15 bases between the two ends. Germline CDR1 and CDR2: SEHNR and FQNEAQ (reference sequence). There are 15 residues in the CDR3.

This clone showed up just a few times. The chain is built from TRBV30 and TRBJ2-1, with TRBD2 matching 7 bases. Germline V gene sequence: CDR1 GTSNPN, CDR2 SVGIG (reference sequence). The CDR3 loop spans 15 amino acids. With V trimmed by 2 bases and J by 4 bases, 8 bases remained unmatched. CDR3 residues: CAWSIWGGRYNEQFF. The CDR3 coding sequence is TGTGCCTGGAGTATATGGGGGGGACGGTACAATGAGCAGTTCTTC.

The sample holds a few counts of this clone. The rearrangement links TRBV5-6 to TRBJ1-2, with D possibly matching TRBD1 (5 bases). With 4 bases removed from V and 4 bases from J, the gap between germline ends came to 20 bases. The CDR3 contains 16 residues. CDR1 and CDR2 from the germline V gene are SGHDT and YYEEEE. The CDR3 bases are TGTGCCAGCAGCCCTACTCAGGGCAGACACACCTATGGCTACACCTTC. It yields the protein CASSPTQGRHTYGYTF.

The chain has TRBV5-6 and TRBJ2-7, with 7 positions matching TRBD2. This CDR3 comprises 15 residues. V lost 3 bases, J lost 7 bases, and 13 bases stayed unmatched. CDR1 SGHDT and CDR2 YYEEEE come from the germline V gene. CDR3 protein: CASSSPRGVRYEQYF. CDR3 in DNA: TGTGCCAGCAGCTCCCCTCGGGGGGTCCGGTATGAGCAGTACTTC. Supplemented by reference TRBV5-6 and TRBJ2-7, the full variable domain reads DAGVTQSPTHLIKTRGQQVTLRCSPKSGHDTVSWYQQALGQGPQFIFQYYEEEERQRGNFPDRFSGHQFPNYSSELNVNALLLGDSALYLCASSSPRGVRYEQYFGPGTRLTVT.

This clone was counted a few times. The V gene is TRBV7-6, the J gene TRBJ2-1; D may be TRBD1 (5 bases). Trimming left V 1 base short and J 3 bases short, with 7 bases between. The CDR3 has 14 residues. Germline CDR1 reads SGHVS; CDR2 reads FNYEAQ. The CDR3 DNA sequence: TGTGCCAGCAGCTTAGGACAGTACTACAATGAGCAGTTCTTC. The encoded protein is CASSLGQYYNEQFF.

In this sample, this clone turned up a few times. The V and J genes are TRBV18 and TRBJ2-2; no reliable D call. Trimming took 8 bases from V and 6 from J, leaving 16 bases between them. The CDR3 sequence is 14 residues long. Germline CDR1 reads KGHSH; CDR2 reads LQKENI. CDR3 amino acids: CASTMSAPAGELFF. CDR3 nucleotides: TGTGCCAGCACTATGAGCGCCCCGGCCGGGGAGCTGTTTTTT.

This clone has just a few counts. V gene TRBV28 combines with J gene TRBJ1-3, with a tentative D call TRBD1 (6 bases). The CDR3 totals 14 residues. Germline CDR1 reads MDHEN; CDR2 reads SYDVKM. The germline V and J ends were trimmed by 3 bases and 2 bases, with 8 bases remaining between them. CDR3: CASSLRTAGNTIYF. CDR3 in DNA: TGTGCCAGCAGTTTGCGGACAGCTGGAAACACCATATATTTT.